The present TCR beta chain was sequenced within a study of T cells expressing NK-cell markers. Germline CDR1 reads MNHEY; CDR2 reads SVGAGI. This CDR3 is 15 amino acids long. With the 5' RACE reads reprocessed, TCRdb shows one record per CDR3 protein and no DNA. In all, the sample yields a few hundred thousand distinct CDR3 sequences. Sequencing was carried out using blood T cells: a sorted CD56 or NKG2C T cell subset, CD4+ or CD8+ T cells, or bulk PBMC T cells (not recorded which). The clonotype originates from a man between 18 and 35 years old in good health. The J gene is TRBJ1-2, the V gene TRBV6-5; absent DNA, TCRdb's TRBD1 call cannot be checked. The CDR3 sequence: CASSYSGQAHYGYTF.